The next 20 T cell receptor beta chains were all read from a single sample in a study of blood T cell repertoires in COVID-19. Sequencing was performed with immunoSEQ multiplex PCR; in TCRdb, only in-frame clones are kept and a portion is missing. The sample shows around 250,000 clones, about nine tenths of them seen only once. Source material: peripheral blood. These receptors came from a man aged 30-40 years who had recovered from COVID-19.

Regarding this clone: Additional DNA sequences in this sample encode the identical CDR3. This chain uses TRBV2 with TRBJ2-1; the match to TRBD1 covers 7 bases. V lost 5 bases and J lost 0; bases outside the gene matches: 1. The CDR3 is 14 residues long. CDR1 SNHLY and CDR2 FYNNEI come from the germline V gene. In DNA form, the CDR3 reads TGTGCCAGCAGTAGGACAGGCTCCTACAATGAGCAGTTCTTC. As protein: CASSRTGSYNEQFF.

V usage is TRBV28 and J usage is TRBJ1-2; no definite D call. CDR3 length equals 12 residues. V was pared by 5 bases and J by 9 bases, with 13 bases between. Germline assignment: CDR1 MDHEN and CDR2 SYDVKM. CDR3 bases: TGTGCCAGCAGTCAGAATGAATTTCGCTACACCTTC. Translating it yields CASSQNEFRYTF.

CDR3 DNA: TGTGCCAGCTCCCTGACCCGGACAGGCTCTGGAAACACCATATATTTT. Translation: CASSLTRTGSGNTIYF. This rearrangement joins TRBV18 to TRBJ1-3; 7 bases map to TRBD1. Germline trimming cut 6 bases from V and 0 bases from J; bases unmatched to any gene: 8. The germline V gene has CDR1 KGHSH and CDR2 LQKENI. This CDR3 is 16 amino acids long.

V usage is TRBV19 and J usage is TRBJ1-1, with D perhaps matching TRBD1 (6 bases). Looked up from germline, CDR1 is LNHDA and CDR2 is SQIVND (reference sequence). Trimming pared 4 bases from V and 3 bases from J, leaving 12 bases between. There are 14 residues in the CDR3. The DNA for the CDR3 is TGTGCCAGTAGTAACGGGAAGGGGGACACTGAAGCTTTCTTT. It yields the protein CASSNGKGDTEAFF.

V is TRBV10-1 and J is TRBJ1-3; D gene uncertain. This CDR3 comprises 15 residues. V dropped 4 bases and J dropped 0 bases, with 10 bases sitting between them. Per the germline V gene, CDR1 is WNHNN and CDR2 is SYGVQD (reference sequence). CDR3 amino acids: CASSGIAGSGNTIYF. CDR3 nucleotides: TGCGCCAGCAGTGGGATAGCGGGCTCTGGAAACACCATATATTTT.

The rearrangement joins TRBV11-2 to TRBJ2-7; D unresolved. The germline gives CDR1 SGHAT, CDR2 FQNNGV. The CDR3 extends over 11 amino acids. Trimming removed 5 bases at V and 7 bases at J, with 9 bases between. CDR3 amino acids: CASSPAREQYF. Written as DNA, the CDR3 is TGTGCCAGCAGCCCCGCCCGGGAGCAGTACTTC.

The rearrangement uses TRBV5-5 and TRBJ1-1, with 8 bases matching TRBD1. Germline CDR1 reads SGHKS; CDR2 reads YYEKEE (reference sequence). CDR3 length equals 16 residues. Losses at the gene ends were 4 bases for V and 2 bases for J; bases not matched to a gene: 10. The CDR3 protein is CASSQDLGTGNTEAFF. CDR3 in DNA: TGTGCCAGCAGCCAGGACCTCGGGACAGGCAACACTGAAGCTTTCTTT.

For the CDR3, the DNA is TGTGCCAGCAGCTTCCCGACGGGCGAGCAGTACTTC. Translated, it gives CASSFPTGEQYF. V usage is TRBV7-9 and J usage is TRBJ2-7, with no clear D. Between the trimmed V and J ends, which lost 3 bases and 6 bases, there was a span of 9 bases. Germline V gene lookup returns CDR1 SEHNR and CDR2 FQNEAQ (reference sequence). CDR3 size: 12 residues.

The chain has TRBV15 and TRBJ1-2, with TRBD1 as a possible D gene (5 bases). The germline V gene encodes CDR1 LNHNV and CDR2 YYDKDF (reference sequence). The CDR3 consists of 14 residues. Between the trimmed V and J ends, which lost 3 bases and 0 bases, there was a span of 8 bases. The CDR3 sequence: CATSRGGSNYGYTF. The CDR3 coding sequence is TGTGCCACCAGCAGGGGGGGGTCTAACTATGGCTACACCTTC.

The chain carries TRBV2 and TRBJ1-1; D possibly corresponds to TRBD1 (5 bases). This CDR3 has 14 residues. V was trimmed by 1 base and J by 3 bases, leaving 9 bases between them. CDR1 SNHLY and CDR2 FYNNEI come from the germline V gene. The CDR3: CASSEEGRDTEAFF. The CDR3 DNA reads TGTGCCAGCAGTGAAGAGGGGCGCGACACTGAAGCTTTCTTT.

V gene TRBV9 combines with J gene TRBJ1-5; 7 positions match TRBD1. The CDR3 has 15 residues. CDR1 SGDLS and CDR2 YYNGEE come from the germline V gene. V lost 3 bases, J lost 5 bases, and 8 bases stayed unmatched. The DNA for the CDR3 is TGTGCCAGCAGCGGCGGCAGGGGGATTGATCAGCCCCAGCATTTT. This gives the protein CASSGGRGIDQPQHF.

CDR3 coding DNA: TGTGCCAGCAGCTTGATGTCCGACAGTTCCTCTGGAAACACCATATATTTT. It codes for CASSLMSDSSSGNTIYF. The chain has TRBV5-6 and TRBJ1-3, with D tentatively TRBD1 (5 bases). The CDR3 is 17 amino acids. V shed 1 base and J shed 0 bases, with 14 bases lying between them. Germline V gene data show CDR1 as SGHDT and CDR2 as YYEEEE.

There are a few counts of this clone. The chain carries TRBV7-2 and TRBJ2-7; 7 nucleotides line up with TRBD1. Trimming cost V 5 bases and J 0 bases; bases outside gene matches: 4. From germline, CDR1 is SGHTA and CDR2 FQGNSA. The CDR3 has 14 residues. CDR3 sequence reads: CASSPTGSSYEQYF. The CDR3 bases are TGTGCCAGCAGCCCGACAGGGAGCTCCTACGAGCAGTACTTC.

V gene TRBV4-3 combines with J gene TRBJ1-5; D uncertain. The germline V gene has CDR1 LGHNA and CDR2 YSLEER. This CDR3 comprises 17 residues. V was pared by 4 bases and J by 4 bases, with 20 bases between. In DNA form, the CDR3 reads TGCGCCAGCAGCCTCCACCTAGCGGGCACGTCAAATCAGCCCCAGCATTTT. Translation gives CASSLHLAGTSNQPQHF.

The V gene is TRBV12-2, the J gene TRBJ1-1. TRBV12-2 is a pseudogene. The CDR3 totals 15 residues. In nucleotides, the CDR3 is TGTGCAAGTCGCTTAGAGGTGTTTACGGAGCCTGAAGCTTTCTTT. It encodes CASRLEVFTEPEAFF.

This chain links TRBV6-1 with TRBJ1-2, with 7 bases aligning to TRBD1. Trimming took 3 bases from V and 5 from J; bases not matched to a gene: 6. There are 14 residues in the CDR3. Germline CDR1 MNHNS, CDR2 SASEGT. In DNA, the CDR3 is TGTGCCAGCAGTGAGAGGGGGCGATCGTATGGCTACACCTTC. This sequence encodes CASSERGRSYGYTF.

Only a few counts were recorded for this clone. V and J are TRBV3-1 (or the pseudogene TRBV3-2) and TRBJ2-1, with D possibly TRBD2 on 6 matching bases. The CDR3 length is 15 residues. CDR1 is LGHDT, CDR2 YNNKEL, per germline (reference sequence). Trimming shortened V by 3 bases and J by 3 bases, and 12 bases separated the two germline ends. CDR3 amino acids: CASSQGLEGYNEQFF. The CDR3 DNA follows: TGTGCCAGCAGCCAGGGACTTGAGGGCTACAATGAGCAGTTCTTC.

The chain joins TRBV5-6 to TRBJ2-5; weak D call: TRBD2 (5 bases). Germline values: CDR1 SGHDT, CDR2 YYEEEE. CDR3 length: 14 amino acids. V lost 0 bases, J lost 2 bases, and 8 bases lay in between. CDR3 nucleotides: TGTGCCAGCAGCTTGGGACGGGGACAAGAGACCCAGTACTTC. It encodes CASSLGRGQETQYF. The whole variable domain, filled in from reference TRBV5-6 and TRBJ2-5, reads DAGVTQSPTHLIKTRGQQVTLRCSPKSGHDTVSWYQQALGQGPQFIFQYYEEEERQRGNFPDRFSGHQFPNYSSELNVNALLLGDSALYLCASSLGRGQETQYFGPGTRLLVL.

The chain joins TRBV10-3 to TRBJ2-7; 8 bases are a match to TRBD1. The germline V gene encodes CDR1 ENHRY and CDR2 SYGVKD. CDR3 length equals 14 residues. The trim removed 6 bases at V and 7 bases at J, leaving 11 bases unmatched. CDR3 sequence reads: CAIRPQGALGEQYF. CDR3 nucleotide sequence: TGTGCCATCAGACCTCAGGGGGCGCTGGGGGAGCAGTACTTC.

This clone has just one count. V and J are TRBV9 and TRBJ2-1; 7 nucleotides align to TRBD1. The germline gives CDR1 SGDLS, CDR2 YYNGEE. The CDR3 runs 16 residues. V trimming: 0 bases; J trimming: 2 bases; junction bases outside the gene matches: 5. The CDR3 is CASSVVNRGPYNEQFF. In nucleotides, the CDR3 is TGTGCCAGCAGCGTAGTAAACAGGGGACCCTACAATGAGCAGTTCTTC.